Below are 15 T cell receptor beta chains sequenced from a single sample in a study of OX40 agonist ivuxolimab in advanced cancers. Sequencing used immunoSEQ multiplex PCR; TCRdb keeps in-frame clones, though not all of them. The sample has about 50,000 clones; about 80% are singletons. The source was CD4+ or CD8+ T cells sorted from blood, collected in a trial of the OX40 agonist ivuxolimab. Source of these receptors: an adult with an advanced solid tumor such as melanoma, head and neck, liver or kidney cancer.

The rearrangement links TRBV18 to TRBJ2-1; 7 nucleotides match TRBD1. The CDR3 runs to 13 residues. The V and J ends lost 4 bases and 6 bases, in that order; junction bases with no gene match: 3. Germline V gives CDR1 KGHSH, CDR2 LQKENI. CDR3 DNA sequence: TGTGCCAGCTCACAGACAGGGACCAATGAGCAGTTCTTC. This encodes CASSQTGTNEQFF.

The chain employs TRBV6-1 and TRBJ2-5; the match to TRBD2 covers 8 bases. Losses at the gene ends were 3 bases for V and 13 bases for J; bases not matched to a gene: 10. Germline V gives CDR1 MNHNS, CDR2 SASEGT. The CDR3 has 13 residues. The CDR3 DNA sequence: TGTGCCAGCAGTGAGGGACTAGGGGGTACACCGTACTTC. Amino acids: CASSEGLGGTPYF.

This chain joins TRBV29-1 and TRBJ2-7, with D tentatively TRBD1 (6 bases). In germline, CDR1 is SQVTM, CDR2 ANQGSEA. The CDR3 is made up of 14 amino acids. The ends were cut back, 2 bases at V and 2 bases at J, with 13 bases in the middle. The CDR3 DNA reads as TGCAGCGTTGAACCCGGGACACCTCCCTACGAGCAGTACTTC. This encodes CSVEPGTPPYEQYF.

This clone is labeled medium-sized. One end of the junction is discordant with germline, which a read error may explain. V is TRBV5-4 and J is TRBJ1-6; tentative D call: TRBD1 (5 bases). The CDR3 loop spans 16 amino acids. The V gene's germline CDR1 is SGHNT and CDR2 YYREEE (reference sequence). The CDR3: CASTLAAGGYNSPLHF. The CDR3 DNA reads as TGTGCCAGCACCTTGGCGGCCGGGGGCTATAATTCACCCCTCCACTTT.

The CDR3 nucleotides read TGTGCCAGCAGCGTAGGGGGAAACTCTGGGGCCAACGTCCTGACTTTC. It translates to CASSVGGNSGANVLTF. The chain recombines TRBV9 with TRBJ2-6; the D is unclear. Between the trimmed V and J ends, which lost 0 bases and 0 bases, there was a span of 7 bases. Germline values: CDR1 SGDLS, CDR2 YYNGEE. The CDR3 sequence is 16 residues long.

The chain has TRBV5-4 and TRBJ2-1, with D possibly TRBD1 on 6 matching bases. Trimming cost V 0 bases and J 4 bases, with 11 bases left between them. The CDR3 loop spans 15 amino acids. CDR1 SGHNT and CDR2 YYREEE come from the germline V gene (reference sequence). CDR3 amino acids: CASSLGGRGYNEQFF. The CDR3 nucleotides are TGTGCCAGCAGCTTGGGTGGCAGGGGTTACAATGAGCAGTTCTTC.

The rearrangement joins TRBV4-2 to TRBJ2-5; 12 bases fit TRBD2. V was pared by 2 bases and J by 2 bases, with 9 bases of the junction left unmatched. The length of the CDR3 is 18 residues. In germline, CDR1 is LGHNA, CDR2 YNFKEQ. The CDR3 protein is CASSQRVASGRVQETQYF. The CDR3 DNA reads TGTGCCAGCAGCCAACGTGTGGCTAGCGGGAGGGTGCAAGAGACCCAGTACTTC.

The CDR3 sequence is CASSQVSGMTEAFF. As DNA, the CDR3 is TGCGCCAGCAGCCAAGTCTCAGGGATGACTGAAGCTTTCTTT. The chain carries TRBV4-1 and TRBJ1-1; D may be TRBD1 (5 bases). Germline lookup yields CDR1 MGHRA and CDR2 YSYEKL. V dropped 1 base and J dropped 5 bases, with 11 bases sitting between them. The CDR3 consists of 14 residues.

The CDR3 reads CASSLYGATYEQYF. CDR3 bases: TGTGCCAGCAGCTTATATGGAGCTACCTACGAGCAGTACTTC. This chain links TRBV7-2 with TRBJ2-7, with unresolved D. The CDR3 totals 14 residues. Germline V gives CDR1 SGHTA, CDR2 FQGNSA. Trimming removed 2 bases at V and 2 bases at J, with 10 bases between.

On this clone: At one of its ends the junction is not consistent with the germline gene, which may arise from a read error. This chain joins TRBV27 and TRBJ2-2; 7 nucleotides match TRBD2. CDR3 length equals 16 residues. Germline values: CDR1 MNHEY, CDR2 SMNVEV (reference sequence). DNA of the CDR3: TGTGCCAGCAGTTTATTTGGGGAGGGAGGATCCGGGGAGCTGCTTTTT. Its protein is CASSLFGEGGSGELLF.

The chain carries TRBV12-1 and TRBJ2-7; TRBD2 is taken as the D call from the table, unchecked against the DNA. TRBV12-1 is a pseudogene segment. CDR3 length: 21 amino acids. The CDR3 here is CASSSLSPGLAVPGCPYEQYF. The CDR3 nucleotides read TGTGCCAGCAGCTCTTTGTCCCCAGGACTAGCGGTTCCGGGTTGCCCCTACGAGCAGTACTTC.

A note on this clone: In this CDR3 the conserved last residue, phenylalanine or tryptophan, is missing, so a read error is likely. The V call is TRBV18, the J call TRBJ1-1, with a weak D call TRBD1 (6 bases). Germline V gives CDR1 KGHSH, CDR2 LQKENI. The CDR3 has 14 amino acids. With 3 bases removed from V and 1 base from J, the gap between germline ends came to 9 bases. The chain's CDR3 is CASSPDRKNTEAFL. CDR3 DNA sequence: TGTGCCAGCTCACCTGACAGGAAGAACACTGAAGCTTTCCTT.

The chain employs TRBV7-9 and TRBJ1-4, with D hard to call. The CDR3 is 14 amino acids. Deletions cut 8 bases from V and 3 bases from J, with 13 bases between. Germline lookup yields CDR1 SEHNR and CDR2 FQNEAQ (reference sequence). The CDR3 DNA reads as TGTGCCAGCTCCCCCGTCGGGCCTAATGAAAAACTGTTTTTT. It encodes CASSPVGPNEKLFF.

DNA for the CDR3: TGTGCCAGCTCACCTTCAGCCGACGGGAACTATGGCTACACCTTC. Protein: CASSPSADGNYGYTF. The rearrangement uses TRBV18 and TRBJ1-2; D unclear. This CDR3 region has 15 residues. V was trimmed by 3 bases and J by 2 bases, leaving 13 bases between them. CDR1 is KGHSH and CDR2 is LQKENI in the germline V gene.

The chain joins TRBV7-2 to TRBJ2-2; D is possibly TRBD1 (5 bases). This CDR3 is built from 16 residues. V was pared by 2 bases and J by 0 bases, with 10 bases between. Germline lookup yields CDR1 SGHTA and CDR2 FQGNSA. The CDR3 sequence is CASSLIGQSNTGELFF. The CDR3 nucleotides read TGTGCCAGCAGCTTAATCGGACAATCGAACACCGGGGAGCTGTTTTTT.